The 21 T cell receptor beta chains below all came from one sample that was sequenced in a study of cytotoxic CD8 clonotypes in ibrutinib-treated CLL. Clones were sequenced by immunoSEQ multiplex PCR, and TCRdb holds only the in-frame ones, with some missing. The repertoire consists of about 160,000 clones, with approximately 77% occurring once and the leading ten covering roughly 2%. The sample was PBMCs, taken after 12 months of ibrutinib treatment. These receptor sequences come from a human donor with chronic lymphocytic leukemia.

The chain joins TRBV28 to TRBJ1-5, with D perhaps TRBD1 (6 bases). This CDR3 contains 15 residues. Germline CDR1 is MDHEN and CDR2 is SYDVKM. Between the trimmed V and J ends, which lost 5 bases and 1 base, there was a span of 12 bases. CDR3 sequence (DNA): TGTGCCAGCAGTCCCAGGGGTAGGAGCAATCAGCCCCAGCATTTT. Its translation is CASSPRGRSNQPQHF. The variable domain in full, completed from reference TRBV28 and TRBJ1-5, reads DVKVTQSSRYLVKRTGEKVFLECVQDMDHENMFWYRQDPGLGLRLIYFSYDVKMKEKGDIPEGYSVSREKKERFSLILESASTNQTSMYLCASSPRGRSNQPQHFGDGTRLSIL.

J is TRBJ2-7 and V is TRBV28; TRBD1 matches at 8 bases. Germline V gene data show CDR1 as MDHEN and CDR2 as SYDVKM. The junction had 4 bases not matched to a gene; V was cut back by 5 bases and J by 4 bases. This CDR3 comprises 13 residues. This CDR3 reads CASSPGGGYEQYF. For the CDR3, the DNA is TGTGCCAGCAGTCCAGGGGGCGGGTACGAGCAGTACTTC.

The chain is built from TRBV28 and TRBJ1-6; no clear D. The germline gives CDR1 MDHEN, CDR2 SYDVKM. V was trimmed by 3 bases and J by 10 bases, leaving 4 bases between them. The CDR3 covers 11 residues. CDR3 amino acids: CASSLKSPLHF. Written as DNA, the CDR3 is TGTGCCAGCAGTTTGAAGTCACCCCTCCACTTT. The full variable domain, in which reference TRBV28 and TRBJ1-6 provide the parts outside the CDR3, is DVKVTQSSRYLVKRTGEKVFLECVQDMDHENMFWYRQDPGLGLRLIYFSYDVKMKEKGDIPEGYSVSREKKERFSLILESASTNQTSMYLCASSLKSPLHFGNGTRLTVT.

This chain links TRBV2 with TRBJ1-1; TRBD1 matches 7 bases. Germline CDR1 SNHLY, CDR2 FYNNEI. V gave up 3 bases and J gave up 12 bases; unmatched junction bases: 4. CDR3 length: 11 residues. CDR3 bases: TGTGCCAGCAGTGAGGGGACAGACCCTTTCTTT. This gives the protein CASSEGTDPFF.

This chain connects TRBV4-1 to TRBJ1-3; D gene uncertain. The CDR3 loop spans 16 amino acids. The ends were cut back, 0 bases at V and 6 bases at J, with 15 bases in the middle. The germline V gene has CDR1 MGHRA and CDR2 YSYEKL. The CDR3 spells CASSQDPLPYLNTIYF. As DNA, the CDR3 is TGCGCCAGCAGCCAAGACCCGCTACCCTACCTAAACACCATATATTTT.

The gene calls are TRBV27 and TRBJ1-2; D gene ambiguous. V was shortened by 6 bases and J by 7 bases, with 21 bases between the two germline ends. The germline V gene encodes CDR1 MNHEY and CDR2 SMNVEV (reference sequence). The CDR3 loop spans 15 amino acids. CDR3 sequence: CASSPRVAPSLGYTF. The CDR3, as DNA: TGTGCCAGCAGCCCTCGTGTAGCCCCCTCTCTTGGCTACACCTTC.

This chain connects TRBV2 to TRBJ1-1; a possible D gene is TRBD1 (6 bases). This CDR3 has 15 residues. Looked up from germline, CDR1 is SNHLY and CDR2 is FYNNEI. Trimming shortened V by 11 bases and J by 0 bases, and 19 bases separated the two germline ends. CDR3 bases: TGTGCCTGTGGACAGTCACCCCCCCTGAACACTGAAGCTTTCTTT. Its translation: CACGQSPPLNTEAFF. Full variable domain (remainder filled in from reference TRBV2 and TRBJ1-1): EPEVTQTPSHQVTQMGQEVILRCVPISNHLYFYWYRQILGQKVEFLVSFYNNEISEKSEIFDDQFSVERPDGSNFTLKIRSTKLEDSAMYFCACGQSPPLNTEAFFGQGTRLTVV.

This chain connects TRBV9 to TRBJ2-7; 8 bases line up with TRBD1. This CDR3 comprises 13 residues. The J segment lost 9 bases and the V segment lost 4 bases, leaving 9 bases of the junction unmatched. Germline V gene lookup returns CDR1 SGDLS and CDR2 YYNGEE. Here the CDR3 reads CASSTKDRDGQYF. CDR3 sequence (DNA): TGTGCCAGCAGCACCAAGGACAGGGACGGGCAGTACTTC. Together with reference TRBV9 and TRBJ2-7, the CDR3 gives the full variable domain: DSGVTQTPKHLITATGQRVTLRCSPRSGDLSVYWYQQSLDQGLQFLIQYYNGEERAKGNILERFSAQQFPDLHSELNLSSLELGDSALYFCASSTKDRDGQYFGPGTRLTVT.

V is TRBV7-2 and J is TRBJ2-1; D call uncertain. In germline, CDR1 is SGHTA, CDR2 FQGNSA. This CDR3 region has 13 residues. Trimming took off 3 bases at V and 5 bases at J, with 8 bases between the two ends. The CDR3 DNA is TGTGCCAGCAGCTTCGTTCGTGACAATGAGCAGTTCTTC. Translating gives CASSFVRDNEQFF.

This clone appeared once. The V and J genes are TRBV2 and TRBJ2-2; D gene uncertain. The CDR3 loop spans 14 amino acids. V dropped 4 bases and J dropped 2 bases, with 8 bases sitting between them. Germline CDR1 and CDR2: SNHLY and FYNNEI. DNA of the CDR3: TGTGCCAGCAGTGGGTCAGCTAACACCGGGGAGCTGTTTTTT. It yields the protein CASSGSANTGELFF.

The CDR3 loop is CAGTSGSYEQYF. As DNA, the CDR3 is TGTGCCGGGACTAGCGGCTCCTACGAGCAGTACTTC. The rearrangement joins TRBV7-9 to TRBJ2-7, with TRBD2 identical over 11 bases. The V gene's germline CDR1 is SEHNR and CDR2 FQNEAQ (reference sequence). There are 12 residues in the CDR3. With 11 bases clipped from V and 0 bases from J, the junction kept 0 bases outside the gene matches.

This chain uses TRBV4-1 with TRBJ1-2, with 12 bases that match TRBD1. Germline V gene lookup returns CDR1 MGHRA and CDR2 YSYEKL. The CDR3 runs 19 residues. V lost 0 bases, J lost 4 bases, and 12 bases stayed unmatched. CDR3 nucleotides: TGCGCCAGCAGCCAAGATTTTGGGGACAGGGGGCGAGTAGGCTATGGCTACACCTTC. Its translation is CASSQDFGDRGRVGYGYTF.

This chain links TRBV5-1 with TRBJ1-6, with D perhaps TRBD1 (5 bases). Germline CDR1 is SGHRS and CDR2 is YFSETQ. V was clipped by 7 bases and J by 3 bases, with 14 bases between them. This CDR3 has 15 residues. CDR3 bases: TGCGCCAGCGGAACCGACAGTATCTATAATTCACCCCTCCACTTT. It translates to CASGTDSIYNSPLHF.

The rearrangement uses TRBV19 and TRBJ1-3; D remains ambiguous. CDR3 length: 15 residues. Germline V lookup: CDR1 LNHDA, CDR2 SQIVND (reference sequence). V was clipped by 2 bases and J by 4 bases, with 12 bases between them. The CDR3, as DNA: TGTGCCAGTAGTATAATGACCGGGGAAGGAAACACCATATATTTT. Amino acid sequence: CASSIMTGEGNTIYF. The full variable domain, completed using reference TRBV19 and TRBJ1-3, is DGGITQSPKYLFRKEGQNVTLSCEQNLNHDAMYWYRQDPGQGLRLIYYSQIVNDFQKGDIAEGYSVSREKKESFPLTVTSAQKNPTAFYLCASSIMTGEGNTIYFGEGSWLTVV.

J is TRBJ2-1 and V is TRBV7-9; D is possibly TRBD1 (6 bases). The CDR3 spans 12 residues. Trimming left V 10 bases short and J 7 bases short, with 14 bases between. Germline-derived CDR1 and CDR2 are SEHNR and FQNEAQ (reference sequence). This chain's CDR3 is CATQGRGNEQFF. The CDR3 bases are TGTGCCACCCAGGGGCGCGGGAATGAGCAGTTCTTC.

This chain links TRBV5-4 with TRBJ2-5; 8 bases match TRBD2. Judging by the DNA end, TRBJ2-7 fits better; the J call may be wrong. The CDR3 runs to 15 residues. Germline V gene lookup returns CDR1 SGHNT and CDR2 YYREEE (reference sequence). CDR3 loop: CASSLAAAGVYEQYF. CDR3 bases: TGTGCCAGCAGCTTGGCAGCAGCGGGAGTCTACGAGCAGTACTTC.

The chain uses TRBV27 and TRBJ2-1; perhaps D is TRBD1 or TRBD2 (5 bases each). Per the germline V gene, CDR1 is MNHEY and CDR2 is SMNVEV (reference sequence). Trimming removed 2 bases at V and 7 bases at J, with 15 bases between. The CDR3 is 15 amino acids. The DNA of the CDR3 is TGTGCCAGCAGTTTACCCGGGACGATTACTAATGAGCAGTTCTTC. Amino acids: CASSLPGTITNEQFF.

CDR3 sequence reads: CASSEGPRGYTF. CDR3 nucleotides: TGTGCCAGCAGTGAGGGACCTCGGGGCTACACCTTC. The rearrangement links TRBV6-5 to TRBJ1-2; a possible D gene is TRBD1 (5 bases). Germline assignment: CDR1 MNHEY and CDR2 SVGAGI. The CDR3 has 12 residues. Between the trimmed V and J ends, which lost 5 bases and 8 bases, there was a span of 12 bases.

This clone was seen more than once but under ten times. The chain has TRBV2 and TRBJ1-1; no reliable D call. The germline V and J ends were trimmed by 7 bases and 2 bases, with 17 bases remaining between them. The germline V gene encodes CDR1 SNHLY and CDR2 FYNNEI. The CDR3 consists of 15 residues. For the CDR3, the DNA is TGTGCCAGCACTCTATCCGCTCCACTAAACACTGAAGCTTTCTTT. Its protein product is CASTLSAPLNTEAFF.

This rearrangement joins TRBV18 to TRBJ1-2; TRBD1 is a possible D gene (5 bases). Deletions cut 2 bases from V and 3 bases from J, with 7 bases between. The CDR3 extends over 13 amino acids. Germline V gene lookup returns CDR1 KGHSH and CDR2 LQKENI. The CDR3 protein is CASSPLGDYGYTF. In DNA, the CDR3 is TGTGCCAGCTCACCATTGGGGGACTATGGCTACACCTTC.

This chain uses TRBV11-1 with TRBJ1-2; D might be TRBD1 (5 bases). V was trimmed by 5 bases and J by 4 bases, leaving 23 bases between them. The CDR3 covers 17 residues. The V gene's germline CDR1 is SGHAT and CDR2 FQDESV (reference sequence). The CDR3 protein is CASSQAREGISLYGYTF. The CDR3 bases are TGTGCCAGCAGCCAAGCCAGGGAGGGTATTTCTCTCTATGGCTACACCTTC.